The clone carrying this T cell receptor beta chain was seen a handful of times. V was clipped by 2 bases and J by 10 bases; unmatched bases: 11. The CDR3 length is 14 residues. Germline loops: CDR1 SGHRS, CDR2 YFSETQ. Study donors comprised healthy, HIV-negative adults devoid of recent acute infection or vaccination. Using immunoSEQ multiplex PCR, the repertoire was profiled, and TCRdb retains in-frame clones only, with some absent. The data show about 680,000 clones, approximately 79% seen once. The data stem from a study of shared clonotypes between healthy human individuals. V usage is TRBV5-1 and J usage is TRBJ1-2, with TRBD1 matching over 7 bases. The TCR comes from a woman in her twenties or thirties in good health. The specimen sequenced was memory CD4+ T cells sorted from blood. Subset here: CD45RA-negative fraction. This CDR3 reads CASSLGTETQLYTF. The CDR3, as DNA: TGCGCCAGCAGCTTAGGGACAGAAACTCAACTCTACACCTTC.